One sample yielded the 11 T cell receptor beta chains listed below, sequenced in a study of cytomegalovirus exposure and HLA in healthy donors. 60 Vbeta and 13 Jbeta primers were used in PCR. Sequencing was performed with immunoSEQ multiplex PCR; in TCRdb, only in-frame clones are kept and a portion is missing. The top ten hold less than 3% of the sample, which has under 140,000 clones, about 80% seen once. Sequencing used PBMCs. The receptors shown here come from a woman in her sixties or seventies in good health and CMV-seropositive.

The chain employs TRBV5-4 and TRBJ2-7, with TRBD2 as a possible D gene (6 bases). The CDR3 runs to 15 residues. V lost 1 base and J lost 0, with 11 bases in between. From germline, CDR1 is SGHNT and CDR2 YYREEE (reference sequence). The CDR3 protein is CASSLTGALSYEQYF. The CDR3 nucleotides read TGTGCCAGCAGCTTGACGGGAGCCCTCTCCTACGAGCAGTACTTC. The full variable domain, in which reference TRBV5-4 and TRBJ2-7 provide the parts outside the CDR3, is ETGVTQSPTHLIKTRGQQVTLRCSSQSGHNTVSWYQQALGQGPQFIFQYYREEENGRGNFPPRFSGLQFPNYSSELNVNALELDDSALYLCASSLTGALSYEQYFGPGTRLTVT.

The chain has TRBV6-1 and TRBJ1-5, with a possible D match to TRBD1 (5 bases). Germline V CDR1 and CDR2: MNHNS, SASEGT. The V end was cut by 5 bases, the J end by 0 bases, with 11 bases between. The CDR3 contains 15 residues. CDR3 in amino acids: CASSRQHISNQPQHF. CDR3 nucleotide sequence: TGTGCCAGCAGTAGACAGCATATTAGCAATCAGCCCCAGCATTTT.

This chain joins TRBV7-9 and TRBJ1-1; D may be TRBD1 (5 bases). V was clipped by 3 bases and J by 0 bases, with 11 bases between them. The CDR3 length is 15 residues. The V gene's germline CDR1 is SEHNR and CDR2 FQNEAQ (reference sequence). Written as DNA, the CDR3 is TGTGCCAGCAGCTTTGGGGGGTCACTGAACACTGAAGCTTTCTTT. As protein: CASSFGGSLNTEAFF.

In its sample, this clone was seen a few times. The V and J genes are TRBV5-6 and TRBJ2-2; unclear D gene. The CDR3 runs 15 residues. Germline values: CDR1 SGHDT, CDR2 YYEEEE. V shed 3 bases and J shed 1 base, with 10 bases lying between them. Written as DNA, the CDR3 is TGTGCCAGCAGCTCCTACTGGAGGAACACCGGGGAGCTGTTTTTT. Its protein is CASSSYWRNTGELFF.

The chain employs TRBV11-2 and TRBJ2-1, with 8 bases matching TRBD2. CDR1 is SGHAT, CDR2 FQNNGV, per germline. The CDR3 has 14 residues. V lost 5 bases to trimming and J lost 3 bases; unmatched junction nucleotides: 3. The CDR3 spells CASSVSGSYNEQFF. Written as DNA, the CDR3 is TGTGCCAGCAGCGTGAGCGGGAGCTACAATGAGCAGTTCTTC.

The chain combines TRBV5-1 with TRBJ1-4; 7 positions agree with TRBD1. V was clipped by 4 bases and J by 4 bases; unmatched bases: 7. CDR3 length equals 15 residues. In germline, CDR1 is SGHRS, CDR2 YFSETQ. This chain's CDR3 is CASSPGGTVNEKLFF. In nucleotides, the CDR3 is TGCGCCAGCAGCCCTGGAGGGACAGTTAATGAAAAACTGTTTTTT.

The CDR3 DNA sequence: TGTGCCGCCATAGGGGACAGACGGACGGGGACTGAAGCTTTCTTT. Translated: CAAIGDRRTGTEAFF. The chain recombines TRBV28 with TRBJ1-1; 7 bases line up with TRBD1. This CDR3 has 15 residues. V lost 11 bases and J lost 5; bases outside the gene matches: 17. Germline V CDR1 and CDR2: MDHEN, SYDVKM.

This clone has more than one count but fewer than ten. V is TRBV5-1 and J is TRBJ1-1, with D perhaps matching TRBD1 (6 bases). V was shortened by 3 bases and J by 4 bases, with 16 bases between the two germline ends. Germline values: CDR1 SGHRS, CDR2 YFSETQ. This CDR3 has 15 amino acids. This CDR3 reads CASSWNRVAGTEAFF. CDR3 nucleotides: TGCGCCAGCAGCTGGAACAGGGTCGCTGGCACTGAAGCTTTCTTT.

This clone turned up a few times. Other DNA sequences in the sample encode the same CDR3. The chain joins TRBV7-3 to TRBJ2-7, with TRBD1 matching 9 bases. This CDR3 contains 14 residues. With V trimmed by 5 bases and J by 1 base, 3 bases remained unmatched. Germline V gene sequence: CDR1 SGHTA, CDR2 FQGTGA. The CDR3 reads CASSTGTGSYEQYF. The CDR3 nucleotides read TGTGCCAGCAGCACCGGGACAGGGTCCTACGAGCAGTACTTC. The full variable domain, with the rest looked up from reference TRBV7-3 and TRBJ2-7, is GAGVSQTPSNKVTEKGKYVELRCDPISGHTALYWYRQSLGQGPEFLIYFQGTGAADDSGLPNDRFFAVRPEGSVSTLKIQRTERGDSAVYLCASSTGTGSYEQYFGPGTRLTVT.

This clone occurred once. J is TRBJ2-5 and V is TRBV7-3; TRBD2 is a possible D gene (5 bases). The CDR3 extends over 14 amino acids. Trimming took off 1 base at V and 2 bases at J, with 8 bases between the two ends. Per the germline V gene, CDR1 is SGHTA and CDR2 is FQGTGA. CDR3 DNA: TGTGCCAGCAGCTTAAATCCGGGGCAAGAGACCCAGTACTTC. Translating it yields CASSLNPGQETQYF.

The chain is built from TRBV7-6 and TRBJ2-1; D not resolved. The ends were cut back, 0 bases at V and 9 bases at J, with 15 bases in the middle. Germline CDR1 and CDR2: SGHVS and FNYEAQ. This CDR3 contains 15 residues. The CDR3 loop is CASSLALLRPSEQFF. For the CDR3, the DNA is TGTGCCAGCAGCTTAGCCCTACTAAGACCCTCTGAGCAGTTCTTC.